The 15 T cell receptor beta chains given below trace back to one sample, sequenced in a study of OX40 agonist ivuxolimab in advanced cancers. Using immunoSEQ multiplex PCR, the repertoire was profiled, and TCRdb retains in-frame clones only, with some absent. The sample lists tens of thousands of clones; more than 75% were seen once. The sample consisted of CD4+ or CD8+ T cells sorted from blood, taken in a trial of the OX40 agonist ivuxolimab. The receptors stem from an adult with an advanced solid tumor such as melanoma, head and neck, liver or kidney cancer.

About this clone: This specimen includes other DNA sequences encoding the same CDR3. The rearrangement links TRBV10-2 to TRBJ2-5; D unresolved. V lost 4 bases to trimming and J lost 1 base, with 4 bases between them. There are 12 residues in the CDR3. CDR1 and CDR2 (germline): WSHSY, SAAADI. The CDR3 reads CASSAPQETQYF. The CDR3 region has the DNA TGCGCCAGCAGTGCCCCCCAAGAGACCCAGTACTTC.

CDR3 sequence: CASSDGLAGVPGELFF. The CDR3, as DNA: TGTGCCAGTAGTGATGGACTAGCGGGAGTCCCCGGGGAGCTGTTTTTT. J is TRBJ2-2 and V is TRBV19, with 13 bases aligning to TRBD2. The CDR3 covers 16 residues. The germline V gene encodes CDR1 LNHDA and CDR2 SQIVND (reference sequence). With V trimmed by 5 bases and J by 6 bases, 6 bases remained unmatched. Complete variable domain (other parts from reference TRBV19 and TRBJ2-2): DGGITQSPKYLFRKEGQNVTLSCEQNLNHDAMYWYRQDPGQGLRLIYYSQIVNDFQKGDIAEGYSVSREKKESFPLTVTSAQKNPTAFYLCASSDGLAGVPGELFFGEGSRLTVL.

V usage is TRBV30 and J usage is TRBJ2-1; 7 nucleotides match TRBD1. The trim removed 1 base at V and 7 bases at J, leaving 4 bases unmatched. This CDR3 is built from 13 residues. Germline V gene sequence: CDR1 GTSNPN, CDR2 SVGIG (reference sequence). The CDR3 DNA sequence: TGTGCCTGGAGTGGGGTGACAGGGAATGAGCAGTTCTTC. Translation: CAWSGVTGNEQFF.

This chain connects TRBV4-2 to TRBJ2-7; tentatively, D is TRBD1 (5 bases). Germline V lookup: CDR1 LGHNA, CDR2 YNFKEQ. V gave up 1 base and J gave up 6 bases, with 7 bases separating them. The CDR3 extends over 12 amino acids. CDR3 in amino acids: CASSQGQGEQYF. CDR3 nucleotide sequence: TGTGCCAGCAGCCAAGGTCAGGGCGAGCAGTACTTC.

J is TRBJ1-2 and V is TRBV18, with 8 bases identical to TRBD1. The CDR3 spans 17 residues. CDR1 is KGHSH and CDR2 is LQKENI in the germline V gene. Trimming took 1 base from V and 5 from J; bases not matched to a gene: 12. The CDR3 sequence: CASSPRAGGEIGYGYTF. The CDR3 bases are TGTGCCAGCTCACCACGGGCAGGGGGCGAAATTGGGTATGGCTACACCTTC.

This clone was seen only once. The chain's CDR3 is CASSLTTRVNTIYF. CDR3 in DNA: TGTGCCAGCAGCTTAACGACCCGCGTAAACACCATATATTTT. J is TRBJ1-3 and V is TRBV7-9, with unresolved D. The CDR3 sequence is 14 residues long. V gave up 2 bases and J gave up 6 bases, with 11 bases separating them. Per germline, CDR1 SEHNR and CDR2 FQNEAQ (reference sequence).

This chain connects TRBV27 to TRBJ1-4, with D hard to call. CDR3 length: 15 amino acids. Trimming left V 7 bases short and J 8 bases short, with 20 bases between. Per the germline V gene, CDR1 is MNHEY and CDR2 is SMNVEV (reference sequence). This CDR3 is CASTPKAGSGEKLFF. DNA of the CDR3: TGTGCCAGCACCCCGAAGGCGGGGTCGGGGGAAAAACTGTTTTTT.

V and J are TRBV9 and TRBJ2-1; no clear D gene. The CDR3 runs to 15 residues. The germline gives CDR1 SGDLS, CDR2 YYNGEE. The V end was cut by 0 bases, the J end by 3 bases, with 10 bases between. This CDR3 is CASSVGVLGYNEQFF. The DNA of the CDR3 is TGTGCCAGCAGCGTAGGGGTCTTGGGCTACAATGAGCAGTTCTTC.

The chain employs TRBV19 and TRBJ1-1, with D possibly TRBD1 on 5 matching bases. Trimming removed 7 bases from V and 3 bases from J, with 15 bases in between. Germline CDR1 LNHDA, CDR2 SQIVND (reference sequence). The CDR3 is 14 residues long. The CDR3 region has the DNA TGTGCCAGTATCGGTCGGGGGTGGGACACTGAAGCTTTCTTT. Amino acid sequence: CASIGRGWDTEAFF.

The chain couples TRBV4-2 to TRBJ2-3; tentative D call: TRBD2 (7 bases). There are 18 residues in the CDR3. CDR1 LGHNA and CDR2 YNFKEQ come from the germline V gene. The V end was cut by 2 bases, the J end by 7 bases, with 25 bases between. The CDR3 nucleotides read TGTGCCAGCAGCCAATTCTCTAGGGTGGGGGGGGCCGAAAATACGCAGTATTTT. This sequence encodes CASSQFSRVGGAENTQYF.

The V and J genes are TRBV19 and TRBJ1-2; D possibly corresponds to TRBD1 (5 bases). Trimming took off 2 bases at V and 4 bases at J, with 14 bases between the two ends. The CDR3 has 15 residues. In germline, CDR1 is LNHDA, CDR2 SQIVND (reference sequence). DNA of the CDR3: TGTGCCAGTAGTATATGGGGCCAGTCCCCCTATGGCTACACCTTC. Residues: CASSIWGQSPYGYTF.

The rearrangement uses TRBV7-9 and TRBJ2-7; D tentatively reads TRBD1 or TRBD2 (5 bases each). The CDR3 extends over 13 amino acids. V was shortened by 8 bases and J by 2 bases, with 13 bases between the two germline ends. CDR1 SEHNR and CDR2 FQNEAQ come from the germline V gene (reference sequence). For the CDR3, the DNA is TGTGCCAGCGTCCCGGGGACGGCCTACGAGCAGTACTTC. Translating it yields CASVPGTAYEQYF.

This clone appeared a single time. The chain recombines TRBV7-9 with TRBJ2-5, with TRBD2 as a possible D gene (5 bases). V was clipped by 1 base and J by 9 bases, with 21 bases between them. CDR1 and CDR2 from the germline V gene are SEHNR and FQNEAQ (reference sequence). CDR3 length: 16 residues. The CDR3 sequence: CASSLGLEAPPRAQYF. In DNA form, the CDR3 reads TGTGCCAGCAGCTTAGGATTGGAGGCTCCCCCCCGGGCCCAGTACTTC.

J is TRBJ2-7 and V is TRBV27; no firm D call. Trimming cost V 6 bases and J 0 bases, with 12 bases left between them. In germline, CDR1 is MNHEY, CDR2 SMNVEV (reference sequence). This CDR3 is 14 amino acids long. Written as DNA, the CDR3 is TGTGCCAGCAGCCCTCAGCGTATCTCCTACGAGCAGTACTTC. Its protein is CASSPQRISYEQYF.

This chain joins TRBV7-2 and TRBJ2-1; possible D gene TRBD2, 6 bases. This CDR3 region has 15 residues. Trimming shortened V by 8 bases and J by 4 bases, and 18 bases separated the two germline ends. Germline CDR1 and CDR2: SGHTA and FQGNSA. The DNA of the CDR3 is TGTGCCAGCGCCTCCTCATTGGGACTTTACAATGAGCAGTTCTTC. This gives the protein CASASSLGLYNEQFF.